The 17 T cell receptor beta chains below come from one sample, sequenced in a study of regulatory T cells in long-lasting Graves disease. Sample time point: newly diagnosed GD, antithyroid drugs for less than 3 months. RNA from PBMCs was the source of the TCR library. CDR3-region Arm-PCR and iRepertoire HTBI primers produced the TCR beta libraries. TCRdb re-called the multiplex PCR reads with MiXCR, one entry per CDR3 protein. Counted here are some 560,000 distinct CDR3 sequences, approximately 16% occurring once; the ten biggest clones make up roughly 25%. These sequences were also reported in another study, on T cells in Graves' hyperthyroidism and ophthalmopathy.

The specimen comprised peripheral blood mononuclear cells (PBMCs), sampled at new diagnosis, from a patient treated with antithyroid drugs. The receptors derive from a woman aged 40 to 65 with Graves disease.

This clonotype was seen repeatedly, ten times or more. This rearrangement joins TRBV12-3 or TRBV12-4 to TRBJ1-1; D may be TRBD1 (5 bases). The CDR3 spans 15 residues. V was pared by 6 bases and J by 1 base, with 15 bases between. CDR3 in DNA: TGTGCCAGCAGCCCCCCCCCCAGGGAGAACACTGAAGCTTTCTTT. As protein: CASSPPPRENTEAFF.

This clonotype was counted a few times. The chain links TRBV5-1 to TRBJ1-4; no clear D gene. This CDR3 has 16 amino acids. V lost 5 bases to trimming and J lost 0 bases, with 14 bases between them. Germline CDR1 and CDR2: SGHRS and YFSETQ. The CDR3 nucleotides are TGCGCCAGCAGTTCCCATGACGGGACAACTAATGAAAAACTGTTTTTT. It is translated as CASSSHDGTTNEKLFF.

As to this clonotype: This could be a read error, since a much larger clone is one nucleotide away. The chain recombines TRBV11-2 with TRBJ2-5; D may match TRBD1 or TRBD2 (5 bases each). Germline CDR1 is SGHAT and CDR2 is FQNNGV. Deletions cut 5 bases from V and 2 bases from J, with 18 bases between. CDR3 length equals 16 residues. The CDR3 DNA follows: TGTGCCAGCAGCATGGGGGAGACGCATGATCAAGAGACCCAGTACTTC. Translation: CASSMGETHDQETQYF.

This clonotype has only a few counts. The chain employs TRBV6-1 and TRBJ2-7; 8 bases agree with TRBD2. Per germline, CDR1 MNHNS and CDR2 SASEGT. Trimming removed 7 bases from V and 2 bases from J; junction bases left unmatched: 7. This CDR3 spans 14 amino acids. DNA for the CDR3: TGTGCCAGCACTGCGGTAGCGGGAACCTACGAGCAGTACTTC. Residues: CASTAVAGTYEQYF.

This clonotype was seen ten or more times. This sequence joins TRBV2 and TRBJ2-7, with 7 positions matching TRBD1. CDR1 is SNHLY, CDR2 FYNNEI, per germline. This CDR3 is built from 14 residues. V dropped 10 bases and J dropped 6; count of bases not matched to a gene: 15. The CDR3 here is CATTRRQGLGEQYF. The CDR3 DNA reads as TGTGCCACCACACGAAGACAGGGTCTCGGCGAGCAGTACTTC. Combining the CDR3 with reference TRBV2 and TRBJ2-7 gives the whole variable domain EPEVTQTPSHQVTQMGQEVILRCVPISNHLYFYWYRQILGQKVEFLVSFYNNEISEKSEIFDDQFSVERPDGSNFTLKIRSTKLEDSAMYFCATTRRQGLGEQYFGPGTRLTVT.

The V and J genes are TRBV19 and TRBJ2-4; 9 nucleotides agree with TRBD1. Germline values: CDR1 LNHDA, CDR2 SQIVND (reference sequence). The J segment lost 7 bases and the V segment lost 4 bases, leaving 11 bases of the junction unmatched. The CDR3 loop spans 16 amino acids. CDR3 amino acids: CASSNPPRTGDNIQYF. CDR3 nucleotides: TGTGCCAGTAGTAATCCGCCGCGGACAGGGGATAACATTCAGTACTTC.

Points on this clonotype: Relative to the germline gene, one junction end is altered; a read error may explain this. V gene TRBV9 combines with J gene TRBJ1-1, with D perhaps matching TRBD1 (6 bases). This CDR3 contains 17 residues. Germline-derived CDR1 and CDR2 are SGDLS and YYNGEE. CDR3 in amino acids: CASTPGGGAGGNAEAFF. The CDR3 bases are TGTGCCAGCACCCCTGGGGGGGGGGCAGGTGGGAACGCTGAAGCTTTCTTT.

Many counts were recorded for this clonotype. This rearrangement joins TRBV12-3 or TRBV12-4 to TRBJ1-1, with TRBD1 matching over 11 bases. After removal of 8 bases from V and 6 bases from J, the junction contained 11 bases not matched to a gene. This CDR3 has 15 amino acids. CDR3 sequence reads: CASGDRRDRGSEAFF. For the CDR3, the DNA is TGTGCCAGCGGGGATCGGCGGGACAGGGGGTCTGAAGCTTTCTTT.

This clonotype was detected many times. The chain is built from TRBV2 and TRBJ2-3, with D possibly being TRBD1 (5 bases). Germline V gives CDR1 SNHLY, CDR2 FYNNEI. The CDR3 is 15 amino acids. V gave up 7 bases and J gave up 1 base, with 15 bases separating them. The DNA of the CDR3 is TGTGCCAGCAATACGGACACTTTGGGCACAGATACGCAGTATTTT. It translates to CASNTDTLGTDTQYF.

This clonotype was picked up a small number of times. The chain uses TRBV4-1 and TRBJ2-5; 8 bases are shared with TRBD1. This CDR3 has 17 amino acids. Germline CDR1 MGHRA, CDR2 YSYEKL. After removal of 0 bases from V and 4 bases from J, the junction contained 10 bases not matched to a gene. DNA for the CDR3: TGCGCCAGCAGCCAAGACCCTCAGGACAGGGCGAGAGAGACCCAGTACTTC. Translating gives CASSQDPQDRARETQYF.

This clonotype has at least ten counts. This chain links TRBV11-2 with TRBJ2-7; D tentatively reads TRBD1 or TRBD2 (6 bases each). This CDR3 is built from 14 residues. Looked up from germline, CDR1 is SGHAT and CDR2 is FQNNGV. V lost 2 bases and J 6 bases, leaving 14 bases between the germline ends. As DNA, the CDR3 is TGTGCCAGCAGCTTAATCGGGGGCACATCCGAGCAGTACTTC. Protein: CASSLIGGTSEQYF.

The chain has TRBV7-9 and TRBJ1-2, with a weak D call TRBD1 (5 bases). CDR3 length: 15 amino acids. Trimming cost V 3 bases and J 3 bases, with 14 bases left between them. The germline V gene encodes CDR1 SEHNR and CDR2 FQNEAQ (reference sequence). CDR3 nucleotide sequence: TGTGCCAGCAGCTTCCAGGGTGTGAGGGACTATGGCTACACCTTC. This gives the protein CASSFQGVRDYGYTF.

In its sample, this clonotype was seen many times. The chain has TRBV2 and TRBJ2-1; D uncertain. CDR3 length: 12 amino acids. V was trimmed by 6 bases and J by 9 bases, leaving 12 bases between them. CDR1 and CDR2 from the germline V gene are SNHLY and FYNNEI. The CDR3 DNA reads as TGTGCCAGCAGATCCAGGTGGGCTGAGCAGTTCTTC. Translated, it gives CASRSRWAEQFF.

This CDR3 reads CASSSADRSGGYTF. CDR3 in DNA: TGTGCCAGCAGCTCCGCCGACAGATCCGGTGGCTACACCTTC. V usage is TRBV3-1 and J usage is TRBJ1-2; weak D call: TRBD1 (5 bases). The germline gives CDR1 LGHDT, CDR2 YNNKEL (reference sequence). The CDR3 runs 14 residues. V was clipped by 5 bases and J by 7 bases, with 17 bases between them.

This clonotype came up many times. This chain links TRBV27 with TRBJ1-1, with D possibly being TRBD1 (5 bases). The germline V gene has CDR1 MNHEY and CDR2 SMNVEV (reference sequence). Deletions cut 8 bases from V and 4 bases from J, with 17 bases between. The CDR3 spans 14 residues. CDR3 region: CASRVGPRGTEAFF. CDR3 nucleotide sequence: TGTGCCAGCCGGGTGGGACCACGGGGCACTGAAGCTTTCTTT.

This clonotype came up many times. One end of the junction is discordant with germline, which a read error may explain. The rearrangement uses TRBV5-1 and TRBJ2-2, with a possible D match to TRBD1 (6 bases). Germline V gene data show CDR1 as SGHRS and CDR2 as YFSETQ. This CDR3 contains 15 residues. CDR3 coding DNA: TGTGCCAGCAGCTTGGGACAAACGAACACCGGGGAGCTGTTTTTT. Its translation: CASSLGQTNTGELFF. The variable domain in full, completed from reference TRBV5-1 and TRBJ2-2, reads KAGVTQTPRYLIKTRGQQVTLSCSPISGHRSVSWYQQTPGQGLQFLFEYFSETQRNKGNFPGRFSGRQFSNSRSEMNVSTLELGDSALYLCASSLGQTNTGELFFGEGSRLTVL.

The gene calls are TRBV5-4 and TRBJ1-2; 9 bases fit TRBD1. V dropped 4 bases and J dropped 2; count of bases not matched to a gene: 12. In germline, CDR1 is SGHNT, CDR2 YYREEE (reference sequence). The CDR3 covers 17 residues. For the CDR3, the DNA is TGTGCCAGCAGCCCCCCCTTTTTCGGACAGGGGAACTATGGCTACACCTTC. This codes for CASSPPFFGQGNYGYTF.